This TCR beta chain is drawn from a study of vaccination and CD4 T cells after COVID-19. Study overall: Each person enrolled got two BNT162b2 or mRNA-1273 vaccine doses. Findings of the study overall: Convalescent patients studied were relatively few, and early post-infection timepoints were absent.

As to treatment: roughly ten-day PBMC culture with coronavirus spike peptide pools or control peptides (ViraFEST assay). It was before the COVID-19 pandemic (2011-2018) that the unexposed donor's CD4+ T cells were collected. With approximately 10 ug/ml peptide pools and approximately 9.6 IU/ml IL-2, PBMCs were cultured at approximately 2 million per well. This CDR3 has 14 residues. Germline loops: CDR1 SGHNT, CDR2 YYREEE (reference sequence). V lost 0 bases to trimming and J lost 1 base, with 7 bases between them. Researchers used the Oncomine TCR Beta short-read assay to sequence DNA from cultured CD4+ T cells. From the PCR reads, TCRdb called clonotypes with MiXCR, one entry per CDR3 protein. The profile shows approximately 8,600 distinct CDR3 sequences, around 48% of them singletons. This clonotype was found a few times. Antigen: not known.

The chain is built from TRBV5-4 and TRBJ2-5; D may be TRBD1 (5 bases). Material for sequencing was CD4+ T cells from blood, cultured in vitro. The source of this sequence is a human donor in good health. CDR3 loop: CASSLGGIQETQYF. In nucleotides, the CDR3 is TGTGCCAGCAGCTTGGGGGGCATCCAAGAGACCCAGTACTTC.